The rows below give T cell receptor beta chains drawn from one sample of a study of blood T cell repertoires in COVID-19. Using immunoSEQ multiplex PCR, the repertoire was profiled, and TCRdb retains in-frame clones only, with some absent. The repertoire has about 190,000 clones, more than 70% of them found once; the top ten carry approximately 3%. Specimen: peripheral blood. These receptor sequences come from a woman aged 80 or older with active or convalescent COVID-19. Each CDR3 is given with its conserved first and last residue. D genes are given only for firm matches. Rows give clone size only sometimes, using once, few, many, or a class for an expanded clone.

D gene	clone size	V gene	J gene	CDR3 DNA	CDR3 protein
TRBD2	.	TRBV7-9	TRBJ2-1	TGTGCCAGCAGCTTAGGTAGCGGGGGGGCTACCGAGCAGTTCTTC	CASSLGSGGATEQFF
TRBD1	.	TRBV11-2	TRBJ1-2	TGTGCCAGCAGCTTAGGGACAGGGATGGACTATGGCTACACCTTC	CASSLGTGMDYGYTF
TRBD1	.	TRBV6-4	TRBJ2-7	TGTGCCAGCAGTCGGGACAGGGGTTACGAGCAGTACTTC	CASSRDRGYEQYF
.	.	TRBV9	TRBJ2-3	TGTGCCAGCAGCGTAATGAGTTCCCACCGTCTTACGCAGTATTTT	CASSVMSSHRLTQYF
TRBD1	.	TRBV4-1	TRBJ1-2	TGCGCCAGCAGCCCTAATCAGGACAGGGAGAATGGCTACACCTTC	CASSPNQDRENGYTF
TRBD1	.	TRBV5-1	TRBJ2-7	TGCGCCAGCCGCACGGGGCAGGGGGCGTCCTACGAGCAGTACTTC	CASRTGQGASYEQYF
TRBD1	.	TRBV5-1	TRBJ2-7	TGCGCCAGCGGACAAGACACAGGGGTCAATGGCGAGCAGTACTTC	CASGQDTGVNGEQYF
TRBD1	.	TRBV25-1	TRBJ1-2	TGTGCCAGCAGACACGGGGGGACAGGGGATGGCTACACCTTC	CASRHGGTGDGYTF
.	.	TRBV10-3	TRBJ1-6	TGTGCCGCCCGACAGGCAGAGGATTCACCCCTCCACTTT	CAARQAEDSPLHF
TRBD1	.	TRBV5-1	TRBJ1-3	TGCGCCAGCAGCTCCGGGACAGTTGGAAACACCATATATTTT	CASSSGTVGNTIYF
TRBD1	.	TRBV7-2	TRBJ2-1	TGTGCCAGCAGCTTATCAGGGGGCGTCTCCTACAATGAGCAGTTCTTC	CASSLSGGVSYNEQFF
TRBD1	.	TRBV20-1	TRBJ2-2	TGCAGTGCTAGTAGACAGGGCCCGAACACCGGGGAGCTGTTTTTT	CSASRQGPNTGELFF
TRBD1	.	TRBV6-6	TRBJ1-2	TGTGCCAGCAGCCCCCAGCCAGGGGGCCCGGGGTATGGCTACACCTTC	CASSPQPGGPGYGYTF
.	.	TRBV10-2	TRBJ1-6	TGCGCCAGCAGTGAGGGGGCGGCTAGCGGTTCACCCCTCCACTTT	CASSEGAASGSPLHF
.	.	TRBV18	TRBJ1-4	TGTGCCAGCTCCTCCATAGGAGACTCTAATGAAAAACTGTTTTTT	CASSSIGDSNEKLFF
.	.	TRBV28	TRBJ1-2	TGTGCCAGCAGTTCTATATTTTCCGGCTACACCTTC	CASSSIFSGYTF
.	.	TRBV11-3	TRBJ2-2	TGTGCCAGCAGCCCAGTCAGGGACGGGGAGCTGTTTTTT	CASSPVRDGELFF
TRBD2	few	TRBV3-1/TRBV3-2	TRBJ2-2	TGTGCCAGCAGCCACCAGGCGACTAGCGGGGCCACCGGGGAGCTGTTTTTT	CASSHQATSGATGELFF
TRBD1	once	TRBV15	TRBJ1-5	TGTGCCACCAGCAGATTTCAGACAGGGGTGAGCAATCAGCCCCAGCATTTT	CATSRFQTGVSNQPQHF
TRBD1	.	TRBV4-3	TRBJ1-3	TGCGCCAGCAGCCGTGTTAGGACAGGCCTCTCTGGAAACACCATATATTTT	CASSRVRTGLSGNTIYF
.	few	TRBV6-5	TRBJ1-2	TGTGCCACCCCGCTGGTGACAGGCTCATATGGCTACACCTTC	CATPLVTGSYGYTF
TRBD1	few	TRBV20-1	TRBJ2-7	TGCAGTGCTAAACAGGGGTACGAGCAGTACTTC	CSAKQGYEQYF
.	.	TRBV4-1	TRBJ2-5	TGCGCCAGCAGCTTCGGACAGAGGACCCTCCAAGAGACCCAGTACTTC	CASSFGQRTLQETQYF
.	.	TRBV4-2	TRBJ2-7	TGTGCCAGCAGCCGAAATTACGGCTACGAGCAGTACTTC	CASSRNYGYEQYF
.	.	TRBV5-4	TRBJ2-2	TGTGCCAGCAGCCTTGTAACAGGGAACACCGGGGAGCTGTTTTTT	CASSLVTGNTGELFF
.	.	TRBV13	TRBJ2-7	TGTGCCAGCAGCTTACTATACTACGAGCAGTACTTC	CASSLLYYEQYF
.	.	TRBV2	TRBJ1-1	TGTGCCAGCAGTTACCAAATAGACAGTGAAGCTTTCTTT	CASSYQIDSEAFF
TRBD2	.	TRBV5-1	TRBJ2-3	TGCGCCAGCAGCTTGGCCCTAGCGGGGGGAGGCACAGATACGCAGTATTTT	CASSLALAGGGTDTQYF
.	few	TRBV11-2	TRBJ1-6	TGTGCCAGCAGCTTAGAAGGTCCGGGGGGTTCACCCCTCCACTTT	CASSLEGPGGSPLHF
.	.	TRBV4-2	TRBJ1-1	TGTGCCAGCAGCCGAGAAGAGGTAAGGACTGAAGCTTTCTTT	CASSREEVRTEAFF